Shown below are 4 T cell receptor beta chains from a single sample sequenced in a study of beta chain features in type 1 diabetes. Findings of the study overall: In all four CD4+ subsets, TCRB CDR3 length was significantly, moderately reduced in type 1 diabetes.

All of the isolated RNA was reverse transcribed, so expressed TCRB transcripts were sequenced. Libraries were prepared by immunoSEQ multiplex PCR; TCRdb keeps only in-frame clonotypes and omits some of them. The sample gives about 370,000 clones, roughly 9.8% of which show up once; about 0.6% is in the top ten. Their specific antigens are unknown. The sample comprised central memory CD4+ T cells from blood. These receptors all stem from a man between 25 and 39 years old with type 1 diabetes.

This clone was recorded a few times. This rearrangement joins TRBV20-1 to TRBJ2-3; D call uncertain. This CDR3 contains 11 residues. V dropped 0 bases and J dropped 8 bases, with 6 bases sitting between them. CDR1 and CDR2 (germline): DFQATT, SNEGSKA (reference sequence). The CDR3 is CSAREDTTQYF. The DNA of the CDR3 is TGCAGTGCTAGAGAAGATACTACGCAGTATTTT.

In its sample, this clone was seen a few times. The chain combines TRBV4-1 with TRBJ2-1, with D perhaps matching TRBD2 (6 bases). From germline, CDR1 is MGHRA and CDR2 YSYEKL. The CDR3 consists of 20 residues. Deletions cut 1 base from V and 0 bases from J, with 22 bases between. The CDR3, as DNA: TGCGCCAGCAGCCAAGGCGTTCTAGCTATCCACGGGAGCTCCTACAATGAGCAGTTCTTC. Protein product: CASSQGVLAIHGSSYNEQFF.

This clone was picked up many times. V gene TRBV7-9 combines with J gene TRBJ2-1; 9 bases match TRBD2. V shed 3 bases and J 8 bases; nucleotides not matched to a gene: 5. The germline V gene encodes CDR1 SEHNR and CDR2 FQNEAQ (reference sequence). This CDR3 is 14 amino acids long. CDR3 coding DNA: TGTGCCAGCAGCTTGGGACTAGCTATTGATGAGCAGTTCTTC. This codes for CASSLGLAIDEQFF.

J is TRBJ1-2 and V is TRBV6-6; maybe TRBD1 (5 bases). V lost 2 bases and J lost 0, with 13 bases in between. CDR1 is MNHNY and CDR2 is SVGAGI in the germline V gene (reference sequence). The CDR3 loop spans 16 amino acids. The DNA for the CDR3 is TGTGCCAGCAGTTACGGGGTACAGGAACCTAACTATGGCTACACCTTC. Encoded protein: CASSYGVQEPNYGYTF.